This TCR beta chain stems from a study of blood T cell repertoires in COVID-19. The germline V gene encodes CDR1 LGHNA and CDR2 YSLEER. The CDR3 runs to 16 residues. Trimming shortened V by 0 bases and J by 2 bases, and 11 bases separated the two germline ends. TCRdb's copy holds only in-frame clones and misses some; the assay was immunoSEQ multiplex PCR. The sample yields about 64,000 clones, roughly 90% seen once. The J gene is TRBJ2-1, the V gene TRBV4-3; a weak D match, TRBD2 (6 bases). Sequenced input: peripheral blood. The source is a man between 65 and 79 years old with acute or convalescent COVID-19. The CDR3 here is CASSQDRGLAYNEQFF. Here the CDR3 DNA reads TGCGCCAGCAGCCAAGATCGGGGGTTAGCCTACAATGAGCAGTTCTTC.